This T cell receptor (beta chain) was observed in a study of blood T cells in healthy people across ages. A second PCR of about 6 to 12 cycles used a sample-barcoded 5' primer and a J-beta primer mix. MiXCR, run by TCRdb on the 5' RACE reads, gives a single entry per CDR3 protein. The sample lists about 510,000 distinct CDR3 sequences, about 25% seen once, with approximately 3.6% in the top ten. There are a few counts of this clonotype. The germline V gene encodes CDR1 SNHLY and CDR2 FYNNEI. The CDR3 spans 19 residues. Losses at the gene ends were 10 bases for V and 2 bases for J; bases not matched to a gene: 15. The sample also formed part of further work on T cells of mothers and their children. That work contributes: Second-round PCR products received sample barcodes and 2-4 random nucleotides from the M1S primer. Related mother-child pairs showed slightly, non-significantly higher overlap than unrelated pairs.

This TCR derives from a boy aged 2 to 10 in good health. The sample consisted of blood. The rearrangement uses TRBV2 and TRBJ2-2; 14 bases line up with TRBD2. The chain's CDR3 is CAIEKFGTSGRVNTGELFF. CDR3 nucleotides: TGTGCCATTGAAAAGTTCGGGACTAGCGGGAGAGTTAACACCGGGGAGCTGTTTTTT.